Each of the 17 T cell receptor beta chains below was sequenced from the same sample in a study of blood T cells in healthy people across ages. The use of a sample-barcoded 5' primer and a J-beta primer mix characterized a second PCR of about 7 to 12 cycles. TCRdb ran MiXCR on the 5' RACE reads and lists one entry per CDR3 protein. The sample has some 1 million distinct CDR3 sequences; under 55% are singletons. Sequences were obtained from blood. The receptors originated from a woman in her sixties or seventies in good health.

This clonotype was seen a handful of times. The chain joins TRBV9 to TRBJ2-3, with D maybe TRBD2 (5 bases). The V and J ends lost 2 bases and 6 bases respectively, with 7 bases between them. This CDR3 is built from 12 residues. CDR1 and CDR2 from the germline V gene are SGDLS and YYNGEE. The CDR3 loop is CASSVTGDTQYF. DNA of the CDR3: TGTGCCAGCAGCGTCACGGGGGATACGCAGTATTTT.

The chain has TRBV6-2 or TRBV6-3 and TRBJ2-3; TRBD2 might be the D (5 bases). Trimming took off 3 bases at V and 0 bases at J, with 13 bases between the two ends. The CDR3 runs to 16 residues. Germline V gives CDR1 MNHEY, CDR2 SVGEGT. The CDR3 region is CASSYSAASSTDTQYF. For the CDR3, the DNA is TGTGCCAGCAGTTATTCAGCGGCCTCTAGCACAGATACGCAGTATTTT.

This clonotype was counted between two and nine times. The V and J genes are TRBV9 and TRBJ2-7; 8 positions match TRBD1. Trimming took 3 bases from V and 5 from J; bases not matched to a gene: 7. The CDR3 extends over 14 amino acids. The germline V gene has CDR1 SGDLS and CDR2 YYNGEE. The CDR3 protein is CASSARTGNDEQYF. DNA for the CDR3: TGTGCCAGCAGCGCCCGGACAGGGAACGACGAGCAGTACTTC. Full variable domain (outside the CDR3, taken from reference TRBV9 and TRBJ2-7): DSGVTQTPKHLITATGQRVTLRCSPRSGDLSVYWYQQSLDQGLQFLIQYYNGEERAKGNILERFSAQQFPDLHSELNLSSLELGDSALYFCASSARTGNDEQYFGPGTRLTVT.

This clonotype was detected only a few times. The chain combines TRBV29-1 with TRBJ2-1, with 8 bases fitting TRBD1. The V and J ends lost 3 bases and 0 bases, in that order; junction bases with no gene match: 10. From germline, CDR1 is SQVTM and CDR2 ANQGSEA. This CDR3 region has 17 residues. CDR3 loop: CSVEGPGGGISYNEQFF. CDR3 coding DNA: TGCAGCGTTGAGGGACCAGGGGGCGGAATCTCCTACAATGAGCAGTTCTTC.

This clonotype appeared many times. The chain links TRBV29-1 to TRBJ2-7, with 9 bases aligning to TRBD2. This CDR3 is 16 amino acids long. Looked up from germline, CDR1 is SQVTM and CDR2 is ANQGSEA. V lost 4 bases to trimming and J lost 2 bases; unmatched junction nucleotides: 12. The CDR3 protein is CSVGGGSTSGPYEQYF. Written as DNA, the CDR3 is TGCAGCGTTGGAGGGGGTTCGACTAGCGGCCCCTACGAGCAGTACTTC.

The chain uses TRBV11-2 and TRBJ2-5; D is uncertain. Trimming pared 1 base from V and 11 bases from J, leaving 8 bases between. Germline V gene data show CDR1 as SGHAT and CDR2 as FQNNGV. This CDR3 is 11 amino acids long. CDR3 residues: CASSLVSQQYF. DNA of the CDR3: TGTGCCAGCAGCTTAGTATCTCAGCAGTACTTC.

This rearrangement joins TRBV20-1 to TRBJ2-2; 11 positions match TRBD2. CDR1 is DFQATT, CDR2 SNEGSKA, per germline (reference sequence). The CDR3 loop spans 16 amino acids. V shed 6 bases and J 1 base; nucleotides not matched to a gene: 7. The CDR3 loop is CSALSTSGRNTGELFF. CDR3 nucleotides: TGCAGTGCCCTCAGCACTAGCGGGAGGAACACCGGGGAGCTGTTTTTT.

The V gene is TRBV5-8, the J gene TRBJ2-2; a possible D gene is TRBD1 (6 bases). V lost 2 bases and J lost 7, with 9 bases in between. CDR3 size: 13 residues. Germline CDR1 SGHTS, CDR2 YDEGEE. The CDR3 nucleotides read TGTGCCAGCAGCTTCGTCAGGGGCGGGGAGCTGTTTTTT. This codes for CASSFVRGGELFF.

The chain uses TRBV28 and TRBJ1-1; TRBD1 agrees at 10 bases. Germline V gives CDR1 MDHEN, CDR2 SYDVKM. Trimming at V came to 5 bases and at J to 3 bases, leaving 12 bases not matched to a gene. The CDR3 sequence is 17 residues long. The CDR3 DNA follows: TGTGCCAGCAGTAGCCCTCGACAGGGGGCGAGGGACACTGAAGCTTTCTTT. This codes for CASSSPRQGARDTEAFF.

The V call is TRBV5-6, the J call TRBJ2-5, with TRBD2 as a possible D gene (6 bases). This CDR3 region has 15 residues. Trimming took off 4 bases at V and 2 bases at J, with 15 bases between the two ends. CDR1 is SGHDT, CDR2 YYEEEE, per germline. The CDR3, as DNA: TGTGCCAGCAGCCCGGGACTCTCGGAGCAAGAGACCCAGTACTTC. This translates into CASSPGLSEQETQYF.

This clonotype appeared a few times. This chain uses TRBV27 with TRBJ2-1; D gene uncertain. CDR3 length equals 14 residues. Germline V lookup: CDR1 MNHEY, CDR2 SMNVEV (reference sequence). Trimming shortened V by 5 bases and J by 4 bases, and 12 bases separated the two germline ends. The DNA for the CDR3 is TGTGCCAGCAGTCCCAGGACCATTTACAATGAGCAGTTCTTC. As protein: CASSPRTIYNEQFF.

There are a few counts of this clonotype. This CDR3 is CSASGTGDNEQFF. The CDR3 region has the DNA TGCAGTGCTAGCGGAACGGGAGACAATGAGCAGTTCTTC. The chain recombines TRBV20-1 with TRBJ2-1; tentative D call: TRBD2 (6 bases). Germline CDR1 and CDR2: DFQATT and SNEGSKA (reference sequence). CDR3 length: 13 amino acids. V lost 3 bases to trimming and J lost 5 bases, with 11 bases between them.

The chain uses TRBV12-3 or TRBV12-4 and TRBJ2-7; TRBD2 matches 9 bases. Trimming took 3 bases from V and 4 from J; bases not matched to a gene: 7. The CDR3 sequence is 15 residues long. CDR3 sequence: CASSFWLAGDYEQYF. The CDR3 region has the DNA TGTGCCAGCAGTTTTTGGTTAGCGGGAGATTACGAGCAGTACTTC.

The sample holds a few counts of this clonotype. The V and J genes are TRBV9 and TRBJ1-2; the D is unclear. Germline CDR1 SGDLS, CDR2 YYNGEE. Trimming cost V 3 bases and J 4 bases, with 13 bases left between them. The CDR3 consists of 14 residues. In DNA, the CDR3 is TGTGCCAGCAGCGCTAAGGCTTTCCCCTATGGCTACACCTTC. This codes for CASSAKAFPYGYTF.

This clonotype is a singleton in its sample. The CDR3 bases are TGTGCTAGTAGCATCGGGCGGTTCGGAAATGAGCAGTTCTTC. Its translation is CASSIGRFGNEQFF. V is TRBV12-5 and J is TRBJ2-1, with no clear D. Trimming cost V 8 bases and J 7 bases, with 18 bases left between them. The CDR3 spans 14 residues. Looked up from germline, CDR1 is LGHNT and CDR2 is FRNRAP. The full variable domain, rest sourced from reference TRBV12-5 and TRBJ2-1, is DARVTQTPRHKVTEMGQEVTMRCQPILGHNTVFWYRQTMMQGLELLAYFRNRAPLDDSGMPKDRFSAEMPDATLATLKIQPSEPRDSAVYFCASSIGRFGNEQFFGPGTRLTVL.

The chain recombines TRBV6-5 with TRBJ2-4, with 7 bases aligning to TRBD1. The germline V gene has CDR1 MNHEY and CDR2 SVGAGI. CDR3 length equals 18 residues. Trimming at V came to 2 bases and at J to 0 bases, leaving 10 bases not matched to a gene. The CDR3: CASSYRGQISLAKNIQYF. The CDR3, as DNA: TGTGCCAGCAGTTACAGGGGGCAGATCTCATTAGCCAAAAACATTCAGTACTTC.

The gene calls are TRBV11-1 and TRBJ2-5; TRBD1 or TRBD2 may be the D gene (7 bases each). The CDR3 totals 17 residues. V lost 5 bases and J lost 1, with 20 bases in between. Germline CDR1 reads SGHAT; CDR2 reads FQDESV (reference sequence). CDR3 sequence (DNA): TGTGCCAGCAGCCGACGTAGGGGGCGGGAGATCCAAGAGACCCAGTACTTC. It codes for CASSRRRGREIQETQYF.